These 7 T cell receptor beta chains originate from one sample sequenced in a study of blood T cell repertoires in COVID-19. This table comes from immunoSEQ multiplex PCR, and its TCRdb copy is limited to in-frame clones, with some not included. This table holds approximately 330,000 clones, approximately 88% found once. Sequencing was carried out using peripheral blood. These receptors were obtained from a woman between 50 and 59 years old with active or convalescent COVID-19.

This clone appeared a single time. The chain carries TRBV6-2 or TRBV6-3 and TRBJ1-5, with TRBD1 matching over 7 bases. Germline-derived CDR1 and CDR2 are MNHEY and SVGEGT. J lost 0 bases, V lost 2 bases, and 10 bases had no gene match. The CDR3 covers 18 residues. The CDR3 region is CASSYTSTGPYSNQPQHF. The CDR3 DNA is TGTGCCAGCAGTTACACCTCGACAGGGCCGTATAGCAATCAGCCCCAGCATTTT.

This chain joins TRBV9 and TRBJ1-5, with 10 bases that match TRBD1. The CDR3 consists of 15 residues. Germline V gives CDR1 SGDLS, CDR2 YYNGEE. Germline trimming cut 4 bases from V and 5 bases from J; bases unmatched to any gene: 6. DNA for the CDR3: TGTGCCAGCAGCATGACAGGGGGCGAGGATCAGCCCCAGCATTTT. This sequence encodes CASSMTGGEDQPQHF.

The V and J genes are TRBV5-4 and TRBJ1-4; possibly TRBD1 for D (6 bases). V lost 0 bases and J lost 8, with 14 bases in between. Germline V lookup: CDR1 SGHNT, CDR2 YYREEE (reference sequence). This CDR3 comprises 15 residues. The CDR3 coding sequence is TGTGCCAGCAGCTTGGAGGGGCGGGGGCAAGAAAAACTGTTTTTT. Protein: CASSLEGRGQEKLFF.

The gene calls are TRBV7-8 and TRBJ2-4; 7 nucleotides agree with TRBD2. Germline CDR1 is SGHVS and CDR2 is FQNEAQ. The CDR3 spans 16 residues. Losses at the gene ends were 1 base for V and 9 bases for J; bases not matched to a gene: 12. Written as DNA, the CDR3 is TGTGCCAGCAGCTTAGAAGGTTTAGGTACGGGGGGCATTCAGTACTTC. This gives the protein CASSLEGLGTGGIQYF.

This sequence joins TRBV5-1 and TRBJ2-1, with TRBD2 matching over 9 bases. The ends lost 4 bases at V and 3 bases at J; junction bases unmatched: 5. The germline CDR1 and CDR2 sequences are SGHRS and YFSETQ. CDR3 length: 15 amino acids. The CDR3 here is CASSPGTSRYNEQFF. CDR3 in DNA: TGCGCCAGCAGCCCCGGGACTAGCCGCTACAATGAGCAGTTCTTC.

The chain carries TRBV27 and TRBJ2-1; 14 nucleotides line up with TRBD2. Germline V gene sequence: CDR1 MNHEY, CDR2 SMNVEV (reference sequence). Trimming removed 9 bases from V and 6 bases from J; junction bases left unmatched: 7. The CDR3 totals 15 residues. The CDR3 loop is CASTTSGGASNEQFF. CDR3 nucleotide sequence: TGTGCCAGTACGACTAGCGGGGGGGCAAGCAATGAGCAGTTCTTC.

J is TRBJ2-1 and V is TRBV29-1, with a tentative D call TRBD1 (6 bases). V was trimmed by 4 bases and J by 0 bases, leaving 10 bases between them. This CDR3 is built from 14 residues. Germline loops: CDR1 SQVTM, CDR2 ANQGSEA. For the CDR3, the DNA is TGCAGCGTTGGAGGGGGTTCCTCCTACAATGAGCAGTTCTTC. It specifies CSVGGGSSYNEQFF.